The source of this T cell receptor beta chain is a study of blood T cell repertoires in COVID-19. The CDR3 extends over 15 amino acids. Germline V gene lookup returns CDR1 SGHRS and CDR2 YFSETQ. The V gene end was trimmed by 3 bases and the J gene end by 2 bases; junction bases not matched to a gene: 7. The data were produced by immunoSEQ multiplex PCR, yet TCRdb's version contains in-frame clones alone and is incomplete. In the table there are some 130,000 clones, around 89% of which are singletons. Sequencing input: peripheral blood. V and J are TRBV5-1 and TRBJ1-1; TRBD1 matches at 7 bases. This TCR derives from a man aged 60 to 69 with COVID-19, enrolled during active disease. CDR3 protein: CASSSTGHANTEAFF. The CDR3 bases are TGCGCCAGCAGCTCGACAGGGCACGCCAACACTGAAGCTTTCTTT. Combining the CDR3 with reference TRBV5-1 and TRBJ1-1 gives the whole variable domain KAGVTQTPRYLIKTRGQQVTLSCSPISGHRSVSWYQQTPGQGLQFLFEYFSETQRNKGNFPGRFSGRQFSNSRSEMNVSTLELGDSALYLCASSSTGHANTEAFFGQGTRLTVV.